This TCR beta chain was obtained from a study of blood T cell repertoires in COVID-19. At the level of the study: The origin of the acute and convalescent COVID-19 samples was the United States, Italy and Spain. Sample material is recorded as cDNA or gDNA derived from T cells, B-cell-depleted T cells, or PBMCs.

Per the original data handling: Cell counts per sample came from amplifying reference gene primers. The method was immunoSEQ multiplex PCR; TCRdb's version includes in-frame clones alone and lacks a portion of them. V and J calls and clone size follow that table, whereas D and trimming were derived from the DNA. The sample has about 120,000 clones, less than 90% seen once; the top ten hold 7.9%. The CDR3 length is 15 residues. Germline values: CDR1 SGHRS, CDR2 YFSETQ. Trimming cost V 2 bases and J 0 bases; bases outside gene matches: 2. This sequence joins TRBV5-1 and TRBJ1-3, with 7 bases that match TRBD1. Sequenced sample: peripheral blood. The origin of this receptor is a man between 65 and 79 years old who had recovered from COVID-19. The chain's CDR3 is CASSLQGSSGNTIYF. CDR3 DNA sequence: TGCGCCAGCAGCTTACAGGGGAGCTCTGGAAACACCATATATTTT.